This TCR beta chain was found in a study of blood T cell repertoires in COVID-19 (dated by TCRdb to about 2020). Study-level background: Samples from collaborators originated in the United States, Italy and Spain and spanned both the acute and convalescent phases of COVID-19. The material from the prospective study consisted of cDNA or gDNA derived from T cells, B-cell-depleted T cells, or PBMCs. Where HLA class I and class II types were available, the types were taken from metadata supplied by the sample provider, not from assay-based typing. The dataset comprised deeply sampled blood TCRbeta repertoires from subjects exposed to, actively infected with, or recovered from COVID-19. The samples were drawn from the first 160 participants of the ongoing ImmuneRACE study and from over a thousand subjects provided by 6 global collaborators. Sample metadata almost always included a de-identified subject ID, COVID-19 status, age in years and sex. The repertoires were released in a freely available public database meant as a resource for research on the immune response to SARS-CoV-2. Findings and caveats that apply to the study as a whole: Clinical and demographic metadata were provided uncurated, with the amount varying by source and participant.

In the prospective study, participants were about 18 to 90 years old, resided in 20 to 30 geographic areas of the United States, and were enrolled through a virtual design. In the prospective study, participants were assigned to cohorts based on the clinical history participants reported in a screening survey and a study questionnaire. In the prospective study, mobile phlebotomists collected whole blood, serum and a nasopharyngeal or oropharyngeal swab from each participant. Additional blood draws and questionnaires over an approximately 2-month period could optionally be provided by prospective study participants. Prospective study blood samples were shipped either frozen or at room temperature before DNA extraction. On this clone itself: Its antigen target is currently unknown. The record has no base qualities; no much larger clone is one base away.

The V end loses 0 bases and the J end loses 4 bases, and a stretch of 6 bases separates them. The CDR3 spans 13 residues, from the cysteine through the phenylalanine. Only the CDR3 DNA stays, 39 bases, in frame from base 1. Via the germline V gene, CDR1 is MGHRA and CDR2 YSYEKL. TCRbeta CDR3 regions were amplified from genomic DNA using the immunoSEQ Assay, a bias-controlled multiplex PCR. The paper's processing steps were these. Within the assay, amplification of reference gene primers was used to estimate how many nucleated cells each sample contained. Sequence reads were collapsed and filtered to measure the absolute abundance of every unique TCRbeta CDR3 rearrangement. For each sample, productive Simpson clonality was calculated as the square root of Simpson's diversity index over productive rearrangements. Here the immuneACCESS table is served through TCRdb, limited to in-frame sequences with V and J called. Missing clones are a known gap in these copies; in checked studies unresolved V genes cover under half, and the rest lacks a known reason. V and J calls plus clone size are reproduced from that table; the DNA served to infer D and trimming. The sample data list hundreds of thousands of clones, and 75% to 85% of these were observed just once. The top ten clones comprise approximately 9% of the sample.

This TCR derives from a woman aged 50 to 60 with acute COVID-19. Sequenced: PBMCs or T cells enriched from blood (not recorded which). The chain couples TRBV4-1 to TRBJ1-2; no D gene is confidently identified. The CDR3 is CASSQDNSYGYTF. The nucleotides are TGCGCCAGCAGCCAAGATAACAGCTATGGCTACACCTTC.